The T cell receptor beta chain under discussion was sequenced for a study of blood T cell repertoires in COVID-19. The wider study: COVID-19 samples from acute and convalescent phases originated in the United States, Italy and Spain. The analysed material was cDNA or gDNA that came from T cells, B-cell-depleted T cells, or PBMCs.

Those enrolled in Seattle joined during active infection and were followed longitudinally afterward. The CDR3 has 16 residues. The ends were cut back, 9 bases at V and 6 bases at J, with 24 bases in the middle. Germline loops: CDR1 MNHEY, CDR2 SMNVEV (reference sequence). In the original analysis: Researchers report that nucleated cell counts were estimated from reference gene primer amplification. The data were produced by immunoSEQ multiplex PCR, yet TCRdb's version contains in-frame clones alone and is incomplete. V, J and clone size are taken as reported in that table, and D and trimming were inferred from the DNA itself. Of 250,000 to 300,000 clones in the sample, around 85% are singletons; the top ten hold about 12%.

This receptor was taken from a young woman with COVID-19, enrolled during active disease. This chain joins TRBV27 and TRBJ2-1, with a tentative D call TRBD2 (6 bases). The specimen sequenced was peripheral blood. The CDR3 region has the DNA TGTGCCAGTCGAACTCAAGGCCGGGGGTTGGGCAATGAGCAGTTCTTC. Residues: CASRTQGRGLGNEQFF.